This T cell receptor beta chain originates from a study of T-cell memory formation after mild COVID-19. Overall study findings and caveats: Pre-infection memory carried some responding clones, suggesting that cross-reactive memory joined.

TCRdb reprocessed the 5' RACE reads via MiXCR and lists one record per CDR3 protein. Of just under 150,000 distinct CDR3 sequences in the sample, 6% to 7% are singletons; the top ten hold about 1.9%. This clonotype was counted only a few times. Its antigen is not identified. The receptor's source is an adult woman who had mild COVID-19 (a few samples of this study predate the infection). Cell type and time point are not known. Sequencing used PBMCs or a T cell subset sorted from them (not recorded which).

CDR3 bases: TGTGCCAGCTCGACGGACAGGGGGCAAGAGACCCAGTACTTC. Its translation is CASSTDRGQETQYF. V usage is TRBV18 and J usage is TRBJ2-5, with TRBD1 matching 10 bases. V lost 6 bases, J lost 2 bases, and 3 bases stayed unmatched. The CDR3 is 14 amino acids. Per the germline V gene, CDR1 is KGHSH and CDR2 is LQKENI.